A selection of T cell receptor beta chains follows, all from one sample in a study of PD-1 blockade in classical Hodgkin lymphoma. Repertoires were generated with immunoSEQ multiplex PCR, while TCRdb's copy carries only in-frame clones and drops some. The sample carries tens of thousands of clones, 65% to 80% recorded once. Sequencing used CD4+ T cells from blood, obtained before the fourth cycle of nivolumab. Receptor source: a human donor with classical Hodgkin lymphoma. CDR3s leave out the opening cysteine and the closing phenylalanine or tryptophan.

j_call	v_call	cdr3_aa
TRBJ2-5	TRBV6-1	ASSEAGQGIWETQY
TRBJ1-1	TRBV5-4	ASSLAAGGGMMNTEAF
TRBJ2-2	TRBV14	ASSQAILTGELF
TRBJ1-4	TRBV15	ATSLGGGQLDKLF
TRBJ2-3	TRBV7-2	ASSLAGKDTQY
TRBJ2-2	TRBV7-3	ASSSGLAGGTGELF
TRBJ2-1	TRBV6-5	ASSYGGVVDNEQF
TRBJ2-7	TRBV6-6	ASSYFARGVTHEQY
TRBJ1-4	TRBV7-3	ASSSILGELF
TRBJ1-5	TRBV11-2	ASSLGVVGNQPQH
TRBJ2-3	TRBV14	ASSQGTSITDTQY
TRBJ1-3	TRBV7-2	ASSWTGPNSGNTIY
TRBJ2-7	TRBV28	ASSFSGRVSYEQY
TRBJ2-5	TRBV19	ASSIVVETQY
TRBJ1-2	TRBV6-6	ASRRAQGDGYT
TRBJ2-2	TRBV27	ASKVGLAVTGELF
TRBJ1-4	TRBV2	ASSGGGGNEKLF
TRBJ1-5	TRBV19	ASMDRAGQPQH
TRBJ1-3	TRBV7-2	ASSLATVLFSGNTIY
TRBJ2-7	TRBV25-1	ASSYRSSYEQY
TRBJ2-7	TRBV6-5	ASRMTGFYEQY
TRBJ1-2	TRBV10-3	ASSRQGVYGYT
TRBJ2-4	TRBV19	ASNNWLGRNIQY
TRBJ2-3	TRBV11-2	ASSGAAYTDTQY
TRBJ2-7	TRBV5-4	ASSLDSGLSYEQY